This TCR beta chain stems from a study of post-analysis software for immune sequencing data. Regarding this clonotype: Antigen specificity is unknown.

Study-level points and caveats: Five or six TRBV segments appeared more often in patients than in controls, and TRBV5-6, TRBV5-1 and TRBV20-1 were among these. For normalized Chao1 diversity, multiple sclerosis patients scored significantly lower than controls did.

Prepared libraries of TCR beta cDNA carried unique molecular identifiers. TCRdb called the PCR reads again in MiXCR, with one record for every CDR3 protein. The sample comprises fewer than 850,000 distinct CDR3 sequences, roughly 27% of which are singletons, and 0.55% to 0.65% rests with the top ten. From germline, CDR1 is SGHVS and CDR2 FNYEAQ. This CDR3 is built from 13 residues. The V gene lost 1 base and the J gene lost 10 bases, with 12 bases spanning the gap. This TCR came from a girl between 5 and 17 years old with multiple sclerosis. The chain links TRBV7-6 to TRBJ2-3; D uncertain. The sample comprised blood. The CDR3 DNA follows: TGTGCCAGCAGCTTAGGAGAGACGCCGGCGCAGTATTTT. Translation: CASSLGETPAQYF. Complete variable domain (other parts from reference TRBV7-6 and TRBJ2-3): GAGVSQSPRYKVTKRGQDVALRCDPISGHVSLYWYRQALGQGPEFLTYFNYEAQQDKSGLPNDRFSAERPEGSISTLTIQRTEQRDSAMYRCASSLGETPAQYFGPGTRLTVL.